The entry below describes one T cell receptor (beta chain). Its cognate antigen is unknown. CDR1 is LNHDA and CDR2 is SQIVND in the germline V gene (reference sequence). Deletions cut 3 bases from V and 8 bases from J, with 19 bases between. The CDR3 consists of 15 residues. This sample is part of a study of cytomegalovirus exposure and HLA in healthy donors. Study results and limitations: The study labeled more than 150 TCR beta chains cytomegalovirus-associated. The classifier reportedly diagnosed cytomegalovirus status with high specificity and sensitivity.

The method was immunoSEQ multiplex PCR; TCRdb's version includes in-frame clones alone and lacks a portion of them. The data contain about 120,000 clones, approximately 88% of them seen just once; the ten biggest clones take up more than 1.5%. This chain uses TRBV19 with TRBJ1-2, with D uncertain. The sequence came from a man aged 18 to 29 in good health and CMV-seronegative. Sequencing was performed on PBMCs. CDR3 residues: CASSISPSGAGGYTF. In DNA form, the CDR3 reads TGTGCCAGTAGTATTTCCCCTTCAGGAGCGGGGGGCTACACCTTC. The complete variable domain, with remaining parts taken from reference TRBV19 and TRBJ1-2, reads DGGITQSPKYLFRKEGQNVTLSCEQNLNHDAMYWYRQDPGQGLRLIYYSQIVNDFQKGDIAEGYSVSREKKESFPLTVTSAQKNPTAFYLCASSISPSGAGGYTFGSGTRLTVV.